This TCR beta chain was sequenced during a study of cytomegalovirus exposure and HLA in healthy donors. Regarding the study as a whole: Links to common viral pathogens appeared, in a later analysis, for several of the most significant clusters. In vitro assays verified that three CMV-associated chains recognized CMV antigens specifically. A highly shared variant cluster was judged a likely technical artifact.

To note about this clone: The antigen is not known.

In the PCR, 60 Vbeta and 13 Jbeta primers were used. The assay was immunoSEQ multiplex PCR, and TCRdb's table has in-frame clones only and misses some. The sample shows around 140,000 clones, roughly 80% of them seen only once. The sequencing sample was made of PBMCs. The TCR originated in a man between 40 and 49 years old in good health and CMV-seropositive.

The chain's CDR3 is CASSQKLGQIYEQYF. The DNA of the CDR3 is TGTGCCAGCTCACAAAAGTTGGGACAGATCTACGAGCAGTACTTC. The gene calls are TRBV18 and TRBJ2-7; TRBD1 matches at 7 bases. Germline CDR1 is KGHSH and CDR2 is LQKENI. Losses at the gene ends were 4 bases for V and 3 bases for J; bases not matched to a gene: 9. This CDR3 contains 15 residues.